This T cell receptor beta chain originates from a study of glioma-infiltrating T cells. Study-wide findings and caveats: Gliomas, especially low-grade, showed above-expected tissue-blood divergence; non-neoplastic patients showed below. Very few CDR3 sequences were shared between tissue and blood.

This clonotype was recorded many times. Its antigen remains unidentified. Amplification of TCR alpha and beta CDR3 regions from RNA used iRepertoire nested multiplex PCR. Input was roughly 85-400 ng of tissue mRNA or PBMC total RNA. Each CDR3 protein is one row after TCRdb ran MiXCR on the multiplex PCR reads. Here the sample spans fewer than 250,000 distinct CDR3 sequences, over 25% being singletons. The ends were cut back, 2 bases at V and 9 bases at J, with 14 bases in the middle. The CDR3 is 13 amino acids. CDR1 is MDHEN and CDR2 is SYDVKM in the germline V gene. The chain is built from TRBV28 and TRBJ2-7; D unresolved. The material sequenced was glioma tissue, nonneoplastic brain tissue, or PBMCs (not recorded which). The sequence came from a human donor with low-grade glioma or glioblastoma, undergoing nonglioma brain surgery, or in good health (not recorded which). The CDR3 nucleotides are TGTGCCAGCAGTTTAATGGCGGTCTCAGGGCAGTACTTC. Its protein product is CASSLMAVSGQYF. The whole variable domain, remainder taken from reference TRBV28 and TRBJ2-7, is DVKVTQSSRYLVKRTGEKVFLECVQDMDHENMFWYRQDPGLGLRLIYFSYDVKMKEKGDIPEGYSVSREKKERFSLILESASTNQTSMYLCASSLMAVSGQYFGPGTRLTVT.